Below, 30 T cell receptor beta chains from the same sample are listed, as sequenced in a study of T cell responses to AZD1222 COVID-19 vaccine. Repertoires were generated with immunoSEQ multiplex PCR, while TCRdb's copy carries only in-frame clones and drops some. The sample has tens of thousands of clones, 85% to 90% seen once. The sample consisted of peripheral blood, taken on day 0 of AZD1222 vaccination. Source of these receptors: an adult in good health.

V and J are TRBV4-1 and TRBJ2-7; the D gene is possibly TRBD1 (5 bases). Germline loops: CDR1 MGHRA, CDR2 YSYEKL. Trimming stripped 4 bases from V and 6 bases from J, with 13 bases between. This CDR3 has 13 residues. The chain's CDR3 is CASSPFDSAEQYF. In DNA form, the CDR3 reads TGCGCCAGCAGCCCCTTCGACAGTGCCGAGCAGTACTTC.

V and J are TRBV28 and TRBJ2-7; the D gene could be TRBD1 or TRBD2 (6 bases each). V lost 5 bases, J lost 1 base, and 9 bases lay in between. The CDR3 is made up of 13 amino acids. Germline CDR1 reads MDHEN; CDR2 reads SYDVKM. The CDR3 coding sequence is TGTGCCAGCAGTCAGGGGAGGTCCTACGAGCAGTACTTC. This gives the protein CASSQGRSYEQYF.

V usage is TRBV7-9 and J usage is TRBJ2-5; no clear D. V lost 5 bases, J lost 5 bases, and 12 bases lay in between. This CDR3 region has 13 residues. Germline values: CDR1 SEHNR, CDR2 FQNEAQ (reference sequence). The CDR3 protein is CASSAGSQETQYF. CDR3 sequence (DNA): TGTGCCAGCAGCGCCGGAAGTCAGGAGACCCAGTACTTC. Looking up the rest from reference TRBV7-9 and TRBJ2-5 gives the full variable domain: DTGVSQNPRHKITKRGQNVTFRCDPISEHNRLYWYRQTLGQGPEFLTYFQNEAQLEKSRLLSDRFSAERPKGSFSTLEIQRTEQGDSAMYLCASSAGSQETQYFGPGTRLLVL.

V is TRBV6-5 and J is TRBJ1-1; TRBD1 agrees at 9 bases. After removal of 4 bases from V and 4 bases from J, the junction contained 4 bases not matched to a gene. CDR3 length: 14 residues. Germline values: CDR1 MNHEY, CDR2 SVGAGI. The CDR3 loop reads CASSSTDRGTEAFF. DNA of the CDR3: TGTGCCAGCAGTTCAACGGACAGGGGCACTGAAGCTTTCTTT.

The chain combines TRBV7-8 with TRBJ2-7, with D uncertain. Looked up from germline, CDR1 is SGHVS and CDR2 is FQNEAQ. This CDR3 contains 13 residues. Trimming shortened V by 1 base and J by 2 bases, and 6 bases separated the two germline ends. The DNA for the CDR3 is TGTGCCAGCAGCTTAGAACGAGCCTACGAGCAGTACTTC. This sequence encodes CASSLERAYEQYF.

The CDR3 nucleotides are TGTGCCAGCAGCTCTCGACGGGCGAACACCGGGGAGCTGTTTTTT. It encodes CASSSRRANTGELFF. The J gene is TRBJ2-2, the V gene TRBV7-3; D is undetermined. This CDR3 contains 15 residues. Germline V gene sequence: CDR1 SGHTA, CDR2 FQGTGA. Trimming left V 4 bases short and J 0 bases short, with 9 bases between.

The rearrangement links TRBV6-1 to TRBJ1-2, with 7 bases fitting TRBD1. V shed 1 base and J 5 bases; nucleotides not matched to a gene: 7. CDR1 is MNHNS and CDR2 is SASEGT in the germline V gene. The CDR3 has 15 residues. CDR3 sequence: CASSEVKGAFYGYTF. The DNA for the CDR3 is TGTGCCAGCAGTGAAGTCAAGGGGGCCTTTTATGGCTACACCTTC.

This chain joins TRBV24-1 and TRBJ1-2; no clear D gene. The CDR3 has 14 residues. Germline-derived CDR1 and CDR2 are KGHDR and SFDVKD. The ends were cut back, 4 bases at V and 7 bases at J, with 15 bases in the middle. In nucleotides, the CDR3 is TGTGCCACCAGTGAAGCGGACGAGAGAGGTGGCTACACCTTC. This encodes CATSEADERGGYTF.

The rearrangement joins TRBV7-9 to TRBJ2-1; no reliable D call. Germline values: CDR1 SEHNR, CDR2 FQNEAQ (reference sequence). V was pared by 1 base and J by 9 bases, with 7 bases between. The CDR3 has 12 amino acids. DNA for the CDR3: TGTGCCAGCAGCTTAGTCTCGGGTGAGCAGTTCTTC. This encodes CASSLVSGEQFF.

V is TRBV28 and J is TRBJ2-2, with 14 positions matching TRBD2. With V trimmed by 5 bases and J by 4 bases, 9 bases remained unmatched. The CDR3 contains 18 residues. Germline V gene data show CDR1 as MDHEN and CDR2 as SYDVKM. Here the CDR3 DNA reads TGTGCCAGCAGTCCATCGGGACTAGCGGGAGAGGGCACCGGGGAGCTGTTTTTT. The encoded protein is CASSPSGLAGEGTGELFF.

This rearrangement joins TRBV18 to TRBJ1-6; D perhaps matches TRBD1 (6 bases). The CDR3 loop spans 16 amino acids. V was pared by 3 bases and J by 2 bases, with 11 bases between. Per germline, CDR1 KGHSH and CDR2 LQKENI. CDR3 region: CASSPSRDTYNSPLHF. Written as DNA, the CDR3 is TGTGCCAGCTCACCTTCCCGGGACACCTATAATTCACCCCTCCACTTT.

This chain uses TRBV28 with TRBJ2-5, with D perhaps assigned TRBD1 or TRBD2 (5 bases each). Germline values: CDR1 MDHEN, CDR2 SYDVKM. Trimming took off 4 bases at V and 2 bases at J, with 20 bases between the two ends. The CDR3 has 17 residues. In DNA, the CDR3 is TGTGCCAGCAGTTCCCCCGAGACCTGGGGGTTACAAGAGACCCAGTACTTC. It encodes CASSSPETWGLQETQYF.

The chain joins TRBV29-1 to TRBJ2-5; TRBD1 matches at 10 bases. The V and J ends lost 0 bases and 7 bases, in that order; junction bases with no gene match: 8. The germline CDR1 and CDR2 sequences are SQVTM and ANQGSEA. This CDR3 is 15 amino acids long. The CDR3 loop reads CSVEDTGTGVATQYF. CDR3 bases: TGCAGCGTTGAAGATACCGGGACAGGGGTGGCGACCCAGTACTTC.

This clone appeared once. Other DNA sequences within the sample encode an identical CDR3. The chain joins TRBV3-1 (or the pseudogene TRBV3-2) to TRBJ1-5; a possible D gene is TRBD1 (5 bases). Trimming shortened V by 1 base and J by 7 bases, and 5 bases separated the two germline ends. CDR1 and CDR2 (germline): LGHDT, YNNKEL (reference sequence). This CDR3 has 12 amino acids. As DNA, the CDR3 is TGTGCCAGCAGCCAAGGGGGGCAGCCCCAGCATTTT. Its translation: CASSQGGQPQHF.

There are a few counts of this clone. The chain uses TRBV5-1 and TRBJ2-1; 7 nucleotides agree with TRBD2. Looked up from germline, CDR1 is SGHRS and CDR2 is YFSETQ. This CDR3 is built from 14 residues. With V trimmed by 4 bases and J by 5 bases, 6 bases remained unmatched. The DNA for the CDR3 is TGCGCCAGCAGCGGGCGGGAGTTAGACAATGAGCAGTTCTTC. Amino acid sequence: CASSGRELDNEQFF.

The rearrangement joins TRBV28 to TRBJ2-7; unclear D gene. The length of the CDR3 is 12 residues. Germline V CDR1 and CDR2: MDHEN, SYDVKM. Trimming cost V 6 bases and J 4 bases, with 10 bases left between them. The CDR3 spells CASSTNTYEQYF. The CDR3, as DNA: TGTGCCAGCAGCACCAACACGTACGAGCAGTACTTC.

The chain carries TRBV5-5 and TRBJ2-7, with TRBD1 as a possible D gene (6 bases). Germline V gene data show CDR1 as SGHKS and CDR2 as YYEKEE (reference sequence). The CDR3 spans 14 residues. V lost 4 bases and J lost 7, with 18 bases in between. CDR3 bases: TGTGCCAGCAGCGCCCCTTTGGGGGCGGAGGAGCAGTACTTC. Amino acid sequence: CASSAPLGAEEQYF.

This chain uses TRBV7-2 with TRBJ2-3; possibly TRBD2 for D (6 bases). Trimming left V 4 bases short and J 5 bases short, with 13 bases between. Germline CDR1 and CDR2: SGHTA and FQGNSA. The CDR3 has 14 amino acids. The CDR3 bases are TGTGCCAGCAGCTCCGGAATCGGGGGAGATACGCAGTATTTT. It translates to CASSSGIGGDTQYF.

This sequence joins TRBV9 and TRBJ2-7; D is undetermined. V lost 0 bases, J lost 4 bases, and 8 bases lay in between. CDR3 length: 13 amino acids. Germline assignment: CDR1 SGDLS and CDR2 YYNGEE. CDR3 protein: CASSVGLGYEQYF. The CDR3 bases are TGTGCCAGCAGCGTAGGGTTGGGTTACGAGCAGTACTTC.

This chain links TRBV3-1 (or the pseudogene TRBV3-2) with TRBJ2-4; TRBD2 might be the D (6 bases). V was shortened by 1 base and J by 4 bases, with 20 bases between the two germline ends. From germline, CDR1 is LGHDT and CDR2 YNNKEL (reference sequence). CDR3 length: 18 amino acids. The CDR3 loop reads CASSQGPPGVIGKNIQYF. The CDR3 DNA sequence: TGTGCCAGCAGCCAAGGTCCTCCGGGGGTCATCGGTAAAAACATTCAGTACTTC.

The chain employs TRBV6-5 and TRBJ2-1, with a tentative D call TRBD2 (6 bases). The CDR3 is 15 residues long. Per the germline V gene, CDR1 is MNHEY and CDR2 is SVGAGI. V lost 6 bases to trimming and J lost 4 bases, with 16 bases between them. In DNA, the CDR3 is TGTGCCAGCAGCGTACTGGCTAGCGCGTACAATGAGCAGTTCTTC. This sequence encodes CASSVLASAYNEQFF.

The J gene is TRBJ2-5, the V gene TRBV29-1; 8 bases map to TRBD1. CDR1 is SQVTM and CDR2 is ANQGSEA in the germline V gene. This CDR3 comprises 13 residues. V gave up 7 bases and J gave up 3 bases; unmatched junction bases: 7. Here the CDR3 DNA reads TGCAGCGCAGAGACAGGGGAAAAAGAGACCCAGTACTTC. Protein sequence: CSAETGEKETQYF.

The chain employs TRBV5-1 and TRBJ2-3; 10 bases are a match to TRBD2. The CDR3 consists of 17 residues. In germline, CDR1 is SGHRS, CDR2 YFSETQ. V lost 1 base and J lost 2; bases outside the gene matches: 7. In nucleotides, the CDR3 is TGCGCCAGCAGCTTGCTGAGACTAGCGGGTCTCACAGATACGCAGTATTTT. Translated, it gives CASSLLRLAGLTDTQYF.

This clone was seen only a few times. The chain couples TRBV7-8 to TRBJ1-1; D not certain. Trimming left V 1 base short and J 5 bases short, with 5 bases between. CDR3 size: 12 residues. Per germline, CDR1 SGHVS and CDR2 FQNEAQ. DNA of the CDR3: TGTGCCAGCAGCTTAGTATCGACTGAAGCTTTCTTT. Translating it yields CASSLVSTEAFF.

A single count supports this clone. J is TRBJ2-1 and V is TRBV27; 11 bases line up with TRBD2. CDR1 and CDR2 (germline): MNHEY, SMNVEV (reference sequence). The CDR3 length is 17 residues. V trimming: 2 bases; J trimming: 4 bases; junction bases outside the gene matches: 7. The chain's CDR3 is CASSLDQLAGAYNEQFF. The CDR3 DNA follows: TGTGCCAGCAGTTTAGACCAACTAGCGGGGGCATACAATGAGCAGTTCTTC.

V is TRBV5-1 and J is TRBJ1-1, with D tentatively TRBD1 (6 bases). The germline V gene encodes CDR1 SGHRS and CDR2 YFSETQ. CDR3 length: 16 amino acids. The V end lost 4 bases, the J end lost 2 bases, and 18 bases lay between the germline ends. The CDR3 protein is CASSAGGRGVNTEAFF. Written as DNA, the CDR3 is TGCGCCAGCAGCGCCGGAGGCAGGGGAGTCAACACTGAAGCTTTCTTT.

The chain couples TRBV24-1 to TRBJ2-3, with D uncertain. This CDR3 has 13 amino acids. Trimming stripped 4 bases from V and 2 bases from J, with 6 bases between. In germline, CDR1 is KGHDR, CDR2 SFDVKD. In nucleotides, the CDR3 is TGTGCCACCAGTGACTCGAACACAGATACGCAGTATTTT. Its translation is CATSDSNTDTQYF.

The rearrangement links TRBV12-3 or TRBV12-4 to TRBJ2-5; 7 bases are shared with TRBD1. The trim removed 10 bases at V and 5 bases at J, leaving 4 bases unmatched. The CDR3 covers 11 residues. The CDR3 protein is CATSRGETQYF. In DNA form, the CDR3 reads TGTGCCACCTCCAGGGGGGAGACCCAGTACTTC.

The chain employs TRBV7-6 and TRBJ1-4; 8 positions match TRBD1. CDR1 is SGHVS, CDR2 FNYEAQ, per germline. J gave up 5 bases and V 1 base, and 3 bases lay outside the gene matches. The CDR3 consists of 15 residues. CDR3 sequence (DNA): TGTGCCAGCAGCTTAGGACAGGGGAGGAATGAAAAACTGTTTTTT. Translated, it gives CASSLGQGRNEKLFF.

The chain links TRBV13 to TRBJ2-3; D possibly uses TRBD1 or TRBD2 (5 bases each). CDR1 PRHDT and CDR2 FYEKMQ come from the germline V gene (reference sequence). Deletions cut 6 bases from V and 3 bases from J, with 16 bases between. The CDR3 runs to 15 residues. As DNA, the CDR3 is TGTGCCAGCAGTTCGACACGGGGCCTAACAGATACGCAGTATTTT. Its protein product is CASSSTRGLTDTQYF.